This TCR beta chain was captured in a study of blood T cell repertoires in COVID-19. Study overall: Acute-phase and convalescent COVID-19 samples originated in the United States, Italy and Spain. T cells, B-cell-depleted T cells, or PBMCs provided the cDNA or gDNA that served as material.

Authors' analysis steps: Estimates of nucleated cell counts were drawn from the amplification of reference gene primers. The method was immunoSEQ multiplex PCR; TCRdb's version includes in-frame clones alone and lacks a portion of them. That table furnishes V, J and clone size, whereas the DNA furnished D and trimming. The data show a few hundred thousand clones, around 84% seen once. This clone has only one observation. Germline V lookup: CDR1 SNHLY, CDR2 FYNNEI. Deletions cut 5 bases from V and 0 bases from J, with 14 bases between. This CDR3 contains 16 residues. The chain joins TRBV2 to TRBJ1-3, with D unclear. The specimen was peripheral blood. The sequence was obtained from a man aged 40-50 years who had recovered from COVID-19. The CDR3 here is CASSPETPASGNTIYF. The CDR3, as DNA: TGTGCCAGCAGTCCCGAGACTCCAGCCTCTGGAAACACCATATATTTT.